The 28 T cell receptor beta chains below all came from one sample that was sequenced in a study of shared clonotypes between healthy human individuals. Method: immunoSEQ multiplex PCR; TCRdb's copy keeps in-frame clones and lacks some. The repertoire holds hundreds of thousands of clones, with around 77% as singletons. The sequenced sample was PBMCs. The receptors here all came from a woman aged 40 to 49 in good health. Some clones in this sample may be carry-over from other donors' samples.

Concerning this clone itself: A far larger clone lies a single base away; this is likely a read error. The sample contains more than one DNA sequence encoding this CDR3. The gene calls are TRBV28 and TRBJ2-7, with a weak D call TRBD2 (5 bases). CDR1 is MDHEN, CDR2 SYDVKM, per germline. The CDR3 extends over 14 amino acids. The CDR3 reads CASSFKGVSYEQYF. CDR3 nucleotides: TGCGCCAGCAGTTTCAAGGGAGTCTCCTACGAGCAGTACTTC.

The J gene is TRBJ1-6, the V gene TRBV30; D is uncertain. V was cut by 3 bases and J by 7 bases, with 13 bases left in between. Germline V gives CDR1 GTSNPN, CDR2 SVGIG (reference sequence). The CDR3 is 14 amino acids. The CDR3: CAWSGVMGNSPLHF. CDR3 nucleotides: TGTGCCTGGAGCGGGGTAATGGGGAATTCACCCCTCCACTTT.

To note about this clone: Since a much larger clone is just one base distant, this may be a read error. J is TRBJ2-7 and V is TRBV6-6, with 14 bases aligning to TRBD2. Trimming cost V 6 bases and J 4 bases; bases outside gene matches: 5. Looked up from germline, CDR1 is MNHNY and CDR2 is SVGAGI (reference sequence). The CDR3 is made up of 15 amino acids. In DNA form, the CDR3 reads TGTGCCAGCAGCCCCGGACTAGCGGGAGGATACGAGCAGTACTTC. It is translated as CASSPGLAGGYEQYF.

This clone was seen just once. The chain couples TRBV5-4 to TRBJ2-7; 8 positions agree with TRBD2. Looked up from germline, CDR1 is SGHNT and CDR2 is YYREEE (reference sequence). This CDR3 has 14 amino acids. With V trimmed by 4 bases and J by 6 bases, 9 bases remained unmatched. The CDR3 reads CASSLIGTSSEQYF. The CDR3 nucleotides are TGTGCCAGCAGCCTAATCGGGACTAGTAGCGAGCAGTACTTC. The full variable domain, in which reference TRBV5-4 and TRBJ2-7 provide the parts outside the CDR3, is ETGVTQSPTHLIKTRGQQVTLRCSSQSGHNTVSWYQQALGQGPQFIFQYYREEENGRGNFPPRFSGLQFPNYSSELNVNALELDDSALYLCASSLIGTSSEQYFGPGTRLTVT.

A remark on this clone: A read error likely explains this, since a far larger clone differs by one base. This CDR3 is also generated by other DNA sequences in the sample. This chain joins TRBV20-1 and TRBJ2-7; no clear D gene. From germline, CDR1 is DFQATT and CDR2 SNEGSKA (reference sequence). The CDR3 totals 11 residues. The CDR3 loop reads CSALWINEQYF. The CDR3 DNA sequence: TGCAGCGCCCTCTGGATAAACGAGCAGTACTTC.

V gene TRBV5-8 combines with J gene TRBJ1-3; no clear D gene. Per the germline V gene, CDR1 is SGHTS and CDR2 is YDEGEE. The ends were cut back, 1 base at V and 0 bases at J, with 5 bases in the middle. The length of the CDR3 is 14 residues. CDR3 nucleotides: TGTGCCAGCAGCTTGTACAGCTCTGGAAACACCATATATTTT. Amino acids: CASSLYSSGNTIYF.

The V and J genes are TRBV6-5 and TRBJ2-1; 7 bases line up with TRBD2. The trim removed 2 bases at V and 7 bases at J, leaving 8 bases unmatched. The CDR3 runs to 15 residues. Per the germline V gene, CDR1 is MNHEY and CDR2 is SVGAGI. The CDR3 spells CASSYRAGTGNEQFF. Written as DNA, the CDR3 is TGTGCCAGCAGTTACCGAGCGGGAACGGGAAATGAGCAGTTCTTC.

V usage is TRBV5-1 and J usage is TRBJ1-4; D is ambiguous. This CDR3 region has 17 residues. The germline CDR1 and CDR2 sequences are SGHRS and YFSETQ. The V gene lost 0 bases and the J gene lost 0 bases, with 12 bases spanning the gap. CDR3 bases: TGCGCCAGCAGCTTGGATGGCACAGACCCAACTAATGAAAAACTGTTTTTT. Translated, it gives CASSLDGTDPTNEKLFF.

This chain links TRBV5-1 with TRBJ1-1, with TRBD1 as a possible D gene (5 bases). Germline values: CDR1 SGHRS, CDR2 YFSETQ. V was clipped by 5 bases and J by 5 bases, with 22 bases between them. This CDR3 has 16 amino acids. The CDR3 coding sequence is TGCGCCAGCAGGCGGGACCTGGCGGGGTCGAAGACTGAAGCTTTCTTT. As protein: CASRRDLAGSKTEAFF.

The rearrangement uses TRBV5-1 and TRBJ2-5; 9 nucleotides agree with TRBD2. Germline V gives CDR1 SGHRS, CDR2 YFSETQ. CDR3 length: 14 amino acids. With V trimmed by 2 bases and J by 1 base, 0 bases remained unmatched. This chain's CDR3 is CASSLAGGQETQYF. The CDR3 nucleotides are TGCGCCAGCAGCTTAGCGGGAGGCCAAGAGACCCAGTACTTC.

The chain links TRBV7-8 to TRBJ1-2; D is unresolved. Trimming shortened V by 1 base and J by 4 bases, and 22 bases separated the two germline ends. The CDR3 spans 18 residues. The V gene's germline CDR1 is SGHVS and CDR2 FQNEAQ. For the CDR3, the DNA is TGTGCCAGCAGCTTAGTCAGAAGACCGGGAGTCGCACTCTATGGCTACACCTTC. Translation: CASSLVRRPGVALYGYTF.

The chain has TRBV6-5 and TRBJ2-7, with 9 bases lining up with TRBD1. Looked up from germline, CDR1 is MNHEY and CDR2 is SVGAGI. The trim removed 4 bases at V and 2 bases at J, leaving 9 bases unmatched. This CDR3 region has 16 residues. The CDR3 region is CASSLSIQGAAYEQYF. CDR3 bases: TGTGCCAGCAGTTTATCAATACAGGGGGCAGCCTACGAGCAGTACTTC.

This clone was counted many times. The CDR3 region has the DNA TGTGCCAGCAGTTCCGCCTCAGATGGCTACACCTTC. Its protein is CASSSASDGYTF. The chain carries TRBV6-6 and TRBJ1-2; D is ambiguous. Germline CDR1 MNHNY, CDR2 SVGAGI (reference sequence). The CDR3 is 12 amino acids. V dropped 4 bases and J dropped 6 bases, with 9 bases sitting between them.

This clone came up a few times. This CDR3 is CASRQGFQPFFGGNTIYF. In DNA form, the CDR3 reads TGTGCCAGCAGGCAGGGCTTCCAACCATTTTTCGGAGGAAACACCATATATTTT. The rearrangement joins TRBV28 to TRBJ1-3; D possibly corresponds to TRBD1 (5 bases). The CDR3 sequence is 18 residues long. Germline values: CDR1 MDHEN, CDR2 SYDVKM. V lost 6 bases, J lost 4 bases, and 25 bases lay in between.

A note on this clone: This probably arose from a read error, given a far larger clone one base away. The conserved phenylalanine or tryptophan is not found at the CDR3 terminus, so this likely reflects a read error. The CDR3 sequence: CASSLGGGGSPLHS. CDR3 coding DNA: TGTGCCAGCAGTTTAGGTGGCGGTGGTTCACCCCTCCACTCT. This chain connects TRBV28 to TRBJ1-6; D not resolved. Trimming stripped 2 bases from V and 9 bases from J, with 11 bases between. CDR3 length: 14 amino acids. CDR1 is MDHEN, CDR2 SYDVKM, per germline.

About this clone: Other DNA sequences in the sample encode the same CDR3. The V and J genes are TRBV5-1 and TRBJ1-1; 12 bases fit TRBD1. Germline V CDR1 and CDR2: SGHRS, YFSETQ. CDR3 length: 14 residues. Trimming removed 4 bases from V and 3 bases from J; junction bases left unmatched: 1. The CDR3 DNA reads TGCGCCAGCAGCGGGACAGGGGGCGACACTGAAGCTTTCTTT. Its protein is CASSGTGGDTEAFF. Full variable domain (rest looked up from reference TRBV5-1 and TRBJ1-1): KAGVTQTPRYLIKTRGQQVTLSCSPISGHRSVSWYQQTPGQGLQFLFEYFSETQRNKGNFPGRFSGRQFSNSRSEMNVSTLELGDSALYLCASSGTGGDTEAFFGQGTRLTVV.

This chain joins TRBV30 and TRBJ1-1; D unclear. Germline V gives CDR1 GTSNPN, CDR2 SVGIG (reference sequence). V dropped 2 bases and J dropped 5 bases, with 12 bases sitting between them. The CDR3 spans 13 residues. The CDR3 region is CAWSPDLETEAFF. The DNA for the CDR3 is TGTGCCTGGAGTCCAGACCTAGAAACTGAAGCTTTCTTT.

The CDR3: CASKGDRGYYEQYF. CDR3 nucleotides: TGCGCCAGCAAGGGGGACAGGGGTTACTACGAGCAGTACTTC. The gene calls are TRBV5-1 and TRBJ2-7; 10 nucleotides match TRBD1. The CDR3 loop spans 14 amino acids. With V trimmed by 6 bases and J by 3 bases, 6 bases remained unmatched. CDR1 is SGHRS and CDR2 is YFSETQ in the germline V gene.

The DNA for the CDR3 is TGTGCCAGCAGTCCTAAACACACCATAGGACTAGCAGGCTACAATGAGCAGTTCTTC. Its protein is CASSPKHTIGLAGYNEQFF. This sequence joins TRBV27 and TRBJ2-1, with 8 bases lining up with TRBD2. Germline-derived CDR1 and CDR2 are MNHEY and SMNVEV (reference sequence). CDR3 length: 19 residues. J gave up 3 bases and V 5 bases, and 18 bases lay outside the gene matches.

This chain links TRBV7-9 with TRBJ1-4; D might be TRBD1 (5 bases). The V end was cut by 8 bases, the J end by 4 bases, with 17 bases between. The CDR3 totals 15 residues. The germline gives CDR1 SEHNR, CDR2 FQNEAQ (reference sequence). The DNA of the CDR3 is TGTGCCAGCGGCGGTACCGGGACTTTTAATGAAAAACTGTTTTTT. It is translated as CASGGTGTFNEKLFF. Supplemented by reference TRBV7-9 and TRBJ1-4, the full variable domain reads DTGVSQNPRHKITKRGQNVTFRCDPISEHNRLYWYRQTLGQGPEFLTYFQNEAQLEKSRLLSDRFSAERPKGSFSTLEIQRTEQGDSAMYLCASGGTGTFNEKLFFGSGTQLSVL.

This clone came up once. The same CDR3 also results from other DNA sequences found in this sample. The chain carries TRBV15 and TRBJ2-5; D is possibly TRBD2 (6 bases). Per the germline V gene, CDR1 is LNHNV and CDR2 is YYDKDF (reference sequence). The CDR3 loop spans 13 amino acids. V was trimmed by 0 bases and J by 5 bases, leaving 7 bases between them. CDR3 sequence (DNA): TGTGCCACCAGCAGAGATGGGAGGGAGACCCAGTACTTC. Amino acid sequence: CATSRDGRETQYF.

This chain uses TRBV6-5 with TRBJ2-2; D unresolved. This CDR3 has 13 amino acids. Germline CDR1 is MNHEY and CDR2 is SVGAGI. The V end lost 1 base, the J end lost 9 bases, and 9 bases lay between the germline ends. CDR3 sequence (DNA): TGTGCCAGCAGTTACTTAAAGAACCGGGAGCTGTTTTTT. As protein: CASSYLKNRELFF.

The V and J genes are TRBV19 and TRBJ2-2; 7 bases are a match to TRBD1. V shed 6 bases, J shed 2 bases, and the junction held 6 bases outside the gene matches. The germline V gene encodes CDR1 LNHDA and CDR2 SQIVND (reference sequence). This CDR3 is 15 amino acids long. The chain's CDR3 is CASRPGQLNTGELFF. The CDR3 DNA follows: TGTGCCAGTAGGCCGGGACAGTTAAACACCGGGGAGCTGTTTTTT.

The count of this clone is one. V usage is TRBV6-1 and J usage is TRBJ2-7, with D possibly called TRBD1 or TRBD2 (5 bases each). V lost 8 bases to trimming and J lost 2 bases, with 19 bases between them. The germline CDR1 and CDR2 sequences are MNHNS and SASEGT. The CDR3 has 15 residues. The CDR3 DNA sequence: TGTGCCAGCGGCCTTGGGGGAGACCCAACCTACGAGCAGTACTTC. It encodes CASGLGGDPTYEQYF.

This clone was seen once. The chain combines TRBV30 with TRBJ2-5, with D unclear. Germline CDR1 GTSNPN, CDR2 SVGIG (reference sequence). V lost 5 bases and J 7 bases, leaving 17 bases between the germline ends. The CDR3 runs 13 residues. CDR3 residues: CAWVPVSVGTQYF. The CDR3 bases are TGTGCCTGGGTCCCCGTCTCTGTTGGGACCCAGTACTTC.

The rearrangement links TRBV30 to TRBJ1-1; D unclear. With 4 bases removed from V and 1 base from J, the gap between germline ends came to 7 bases. The CDR3 totals 12 residues. Per the germline V gene, CDR1 is GTSNPN and CDR2 is SVGIG (reference sequence). CDR3 loop: CAWNRWNTEAFF. The CDR3 nucleotides read TGTGCCTGGAATCGCTGGAACACTGAAGCTTTCTTT.

Worth noting for this clone: Only one base separates this from a far larger clonotype, so it likely reflects a read error. Other nucleotide sequences from this sample produce the same CDR3. This chain joins TRBV29-1 and TRBJ2-5; D possibly uses TRBD1 or TRBD2 (5 bases each). The last part of the DNA fits TRBJ2-7 better; the J call may be wrong. CDR3 length: 14 residues. Germline values: CDR1 SQVTM, CDR2 ANQGSEA. This CDR3 reads CSVGTGQMNYEQYF. CDR3 DNA: TGCAGCGTGGGGACGGGGCAAATGAACTACGAGCAGTACTTC.

V and J are TRBV29-1 and TRBJ2-3; no firm D call. The length of the CDR3 is 14 residues. Germline V gene data show CDR1 as SQVTM and CDR2 as ANQGSEA. The V gene lost 0 bases and the J gene lost 2 bases, with 9 bases spanning the gap. CDR3 nucleotides: TGCAGCGTTGAAGACAATTCCCTCACAGATACGCAGTATTTT. Translated: CSVEDNSLTDTQYF.